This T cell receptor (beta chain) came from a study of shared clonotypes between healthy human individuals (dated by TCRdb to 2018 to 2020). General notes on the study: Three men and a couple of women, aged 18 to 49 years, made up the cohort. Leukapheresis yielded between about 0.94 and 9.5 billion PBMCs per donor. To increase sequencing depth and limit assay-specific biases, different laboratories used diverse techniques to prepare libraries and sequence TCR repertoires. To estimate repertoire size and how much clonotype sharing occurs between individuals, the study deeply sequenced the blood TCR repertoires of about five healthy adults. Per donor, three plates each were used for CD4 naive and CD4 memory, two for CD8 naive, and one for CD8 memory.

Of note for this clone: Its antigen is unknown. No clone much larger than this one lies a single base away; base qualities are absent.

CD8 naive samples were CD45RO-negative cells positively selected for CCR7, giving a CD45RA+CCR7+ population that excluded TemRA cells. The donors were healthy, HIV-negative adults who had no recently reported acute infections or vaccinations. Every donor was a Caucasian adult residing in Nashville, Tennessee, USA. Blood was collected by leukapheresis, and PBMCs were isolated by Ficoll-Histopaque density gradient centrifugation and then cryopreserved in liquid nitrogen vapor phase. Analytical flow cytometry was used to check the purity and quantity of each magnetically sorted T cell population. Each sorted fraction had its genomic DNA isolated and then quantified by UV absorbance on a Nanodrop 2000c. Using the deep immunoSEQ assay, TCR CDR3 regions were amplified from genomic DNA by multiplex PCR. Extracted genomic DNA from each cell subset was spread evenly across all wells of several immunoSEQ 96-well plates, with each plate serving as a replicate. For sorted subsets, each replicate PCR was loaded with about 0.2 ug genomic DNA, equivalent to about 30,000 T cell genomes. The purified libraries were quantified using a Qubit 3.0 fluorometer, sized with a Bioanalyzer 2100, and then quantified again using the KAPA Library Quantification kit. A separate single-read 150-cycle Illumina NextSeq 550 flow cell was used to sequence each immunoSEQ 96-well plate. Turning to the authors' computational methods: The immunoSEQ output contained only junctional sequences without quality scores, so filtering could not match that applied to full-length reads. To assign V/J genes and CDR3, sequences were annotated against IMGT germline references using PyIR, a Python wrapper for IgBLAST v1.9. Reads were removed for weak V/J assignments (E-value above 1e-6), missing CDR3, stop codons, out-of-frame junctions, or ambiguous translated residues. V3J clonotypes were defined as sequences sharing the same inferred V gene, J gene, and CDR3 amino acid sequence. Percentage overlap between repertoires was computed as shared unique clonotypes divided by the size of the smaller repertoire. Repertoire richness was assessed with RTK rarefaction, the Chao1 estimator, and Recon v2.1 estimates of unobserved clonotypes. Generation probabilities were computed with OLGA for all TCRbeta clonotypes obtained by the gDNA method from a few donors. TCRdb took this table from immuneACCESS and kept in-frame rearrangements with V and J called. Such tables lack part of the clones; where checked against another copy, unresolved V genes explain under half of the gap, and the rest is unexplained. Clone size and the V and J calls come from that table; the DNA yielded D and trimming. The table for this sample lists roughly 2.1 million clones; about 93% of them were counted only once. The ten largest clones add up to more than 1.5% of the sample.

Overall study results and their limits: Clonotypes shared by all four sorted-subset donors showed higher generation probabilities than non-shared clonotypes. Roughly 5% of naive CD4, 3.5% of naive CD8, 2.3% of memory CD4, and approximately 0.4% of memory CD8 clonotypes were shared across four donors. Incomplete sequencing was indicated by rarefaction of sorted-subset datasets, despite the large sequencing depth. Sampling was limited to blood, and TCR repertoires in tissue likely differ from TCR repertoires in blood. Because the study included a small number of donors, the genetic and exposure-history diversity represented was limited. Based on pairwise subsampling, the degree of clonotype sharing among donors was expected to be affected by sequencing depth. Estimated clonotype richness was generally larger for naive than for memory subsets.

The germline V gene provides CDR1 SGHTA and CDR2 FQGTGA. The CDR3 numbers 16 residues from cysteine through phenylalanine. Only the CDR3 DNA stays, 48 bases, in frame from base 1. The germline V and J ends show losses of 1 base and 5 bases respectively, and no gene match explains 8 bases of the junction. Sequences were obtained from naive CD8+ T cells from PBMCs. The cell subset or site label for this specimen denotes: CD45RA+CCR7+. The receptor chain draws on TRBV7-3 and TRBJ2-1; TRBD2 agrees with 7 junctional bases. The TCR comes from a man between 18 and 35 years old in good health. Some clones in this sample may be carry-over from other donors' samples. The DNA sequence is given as TGTGCCAGCAGCTTAATGGGCGGGAGATGGGACAATGAGCAGTTCTTC. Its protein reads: CASSLMGGRWDNEQFF. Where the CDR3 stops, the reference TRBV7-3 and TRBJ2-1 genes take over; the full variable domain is GAGVSQTPSNKVTEKGKYVELRCDPISGHTALYWYRQSLGQGPEFLIYFQGTGAADDSGLPNDRFFAVRPEGSVSTLKIQRTERGDSAVYLCASSLMGGRWDNEQFFGPGTRLTVL.